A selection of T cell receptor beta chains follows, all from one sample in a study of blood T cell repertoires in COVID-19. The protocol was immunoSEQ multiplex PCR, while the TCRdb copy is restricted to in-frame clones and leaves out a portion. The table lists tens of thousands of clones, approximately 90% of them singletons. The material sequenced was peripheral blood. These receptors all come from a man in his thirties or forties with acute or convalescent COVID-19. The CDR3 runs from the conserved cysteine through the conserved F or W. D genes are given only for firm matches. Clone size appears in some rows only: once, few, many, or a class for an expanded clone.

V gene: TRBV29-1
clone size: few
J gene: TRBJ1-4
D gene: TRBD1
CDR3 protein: CSVQTGTGEKLFF
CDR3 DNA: TGCAGCGTCCAGACGGGGACAGGGGAAAAACTGTTTTTT

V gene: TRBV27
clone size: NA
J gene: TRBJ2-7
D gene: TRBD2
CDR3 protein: CASSPTSGRSEEQYF
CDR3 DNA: TGTGCCAGCAGTCCCACTAGCGGGAGATCAGAGGAGCAGTACTTC

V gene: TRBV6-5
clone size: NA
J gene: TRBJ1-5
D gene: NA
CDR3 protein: CASSRGGNNQPQHF
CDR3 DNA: TGTGCCAGCAGCCGCGGGGGGAACAATCAGCCCCAGCATTTT

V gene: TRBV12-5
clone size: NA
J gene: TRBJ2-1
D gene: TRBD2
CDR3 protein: CASCLSGGACEQFF
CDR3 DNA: TGTGCTAGCTGTCTAAGCGGGGGGGCATGTGAGCAGTTCTTC

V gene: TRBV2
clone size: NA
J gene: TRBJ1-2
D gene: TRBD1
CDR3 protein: CASNRGDGYTF
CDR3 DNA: TGTGCCAGCAACAGGGGGGATGGCTACACCTTC

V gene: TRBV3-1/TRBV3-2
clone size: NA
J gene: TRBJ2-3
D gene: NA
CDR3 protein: CASSQDISVDTQYF
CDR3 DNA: TGTGCCAGCAGCCAAGACATTTCGGTGGATACGCAGTATTTT

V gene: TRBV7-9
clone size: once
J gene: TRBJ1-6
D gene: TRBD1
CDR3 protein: CASSLPGTGVNSPLHF
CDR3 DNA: TGTGCCAGCAGCTTACCCGGGACAGGGGTTAATTCACCCCTCCACTTT

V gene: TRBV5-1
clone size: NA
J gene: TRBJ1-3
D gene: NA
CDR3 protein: CASSLVLRYFNSGNTIYF
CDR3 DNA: TGCGCCAGCAGCTTGGTTTTGAGATACTTCAACTCTGGAAACACCATATATTTT

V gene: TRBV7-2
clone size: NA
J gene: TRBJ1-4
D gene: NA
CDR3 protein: CASSFRQGTEKLFF
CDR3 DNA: TGTGCCAGCAGCTTTAGGCAGGGGACTGAAAAACTGTTTTTT

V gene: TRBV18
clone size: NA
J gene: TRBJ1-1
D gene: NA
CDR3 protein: CASSPQRQTNTEAFF
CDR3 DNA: TGTGCCAGCTCACCCCAAAGACAGACTAACACTGAAGCTTTCTTT

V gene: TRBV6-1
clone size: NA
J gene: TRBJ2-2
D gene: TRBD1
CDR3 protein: CASSEGTGGAGELFF
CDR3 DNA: TGTGCCAGCAGTGAAGGCACAGGGGGCGCCGGGGAGCTGTTTTTT

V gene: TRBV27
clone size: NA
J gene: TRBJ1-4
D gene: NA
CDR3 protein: CASSLSSSVSEKLFF
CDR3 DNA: TGTGCCAGCAGTTTGTCTTCGAGCGTAAGTGAAAAACTGTTTTTT

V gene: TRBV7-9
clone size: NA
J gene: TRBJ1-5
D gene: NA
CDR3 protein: CASSPPDQPQHF
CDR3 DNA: TGTGCCAGCAGCCCCCCTGATCAGCCCCAGCATTTT

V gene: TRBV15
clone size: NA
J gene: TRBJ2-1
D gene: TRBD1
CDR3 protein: CATSNPGGHLRNEQFF
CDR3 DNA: TGTGCCACCAGTAACCCAGGGGGCCATTTAAGAAATGAGCAGTTCTTC

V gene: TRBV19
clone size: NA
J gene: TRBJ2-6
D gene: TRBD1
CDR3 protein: CASSMTGGAGANVLTF
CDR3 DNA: TGTGCCAGTAGTATGACAGGGGGCGCTGGGGCCAACGTCCTGACTTTC

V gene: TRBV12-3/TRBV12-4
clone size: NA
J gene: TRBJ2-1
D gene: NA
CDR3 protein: CASTSSYNEQFF
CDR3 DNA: TGTGCCAGCACGAGCTCCTACAATGAGCAGTTCTTC

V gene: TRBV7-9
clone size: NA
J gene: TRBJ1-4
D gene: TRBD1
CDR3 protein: CASSREGTGDEKLFF
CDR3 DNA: TGTGCCAGCAGCAGGGAGGGGACAGGGGATGAAAAACTGTTTTTT

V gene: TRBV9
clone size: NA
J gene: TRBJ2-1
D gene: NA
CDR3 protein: CASSVPRGDYFDEQFF
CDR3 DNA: TGTGCCAGCAGCGTCCCCAGGGGCGATTACTTCGATGAGCAGTTCTTC

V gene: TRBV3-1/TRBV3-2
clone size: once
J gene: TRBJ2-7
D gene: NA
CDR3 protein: CASSQLHSEYEQYF
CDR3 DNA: TGTGCCAGCAGCCAGTTACATAGCGAGTACGAGCAGTACTTC

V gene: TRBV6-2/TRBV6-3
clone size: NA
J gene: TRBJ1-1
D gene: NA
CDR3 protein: CASSSGFTEAFF
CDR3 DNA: TGTGCCAGCAGTTCAGGGTTCACTGAAGCTTTCTTT

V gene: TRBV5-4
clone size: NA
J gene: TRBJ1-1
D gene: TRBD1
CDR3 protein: CASSKGGQMNTEAFF
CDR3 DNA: TGTGCCAGCAGCAAAGGGGGACAGATGAACACTGAAGCTTTCTTT

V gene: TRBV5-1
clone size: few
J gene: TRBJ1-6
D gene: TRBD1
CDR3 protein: CASSRGQGLNSPLHF
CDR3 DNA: TGCGCCAGCAGCCGTGGACAGGGCCTTAATTCACCCCTCCACTTT

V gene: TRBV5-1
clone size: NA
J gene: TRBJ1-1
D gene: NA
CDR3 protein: CASSSQGITEAFF
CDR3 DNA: TGCGCCAGCAGCTCACAGGGAATCACTGAAGCTTTCTTT

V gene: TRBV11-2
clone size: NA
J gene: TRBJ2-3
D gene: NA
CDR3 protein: CASSPRAIDTQYF
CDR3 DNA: TGTGCCAGCAGCCCGAGGGCGATAGATACGCAGTATTTT

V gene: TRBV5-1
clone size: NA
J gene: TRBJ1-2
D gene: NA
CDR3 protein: CASSLGAGATGGYTF
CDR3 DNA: TGCGCCAGCAGCTTGGGTGCAGGGGCGACGGGTGGCTACACCTTC

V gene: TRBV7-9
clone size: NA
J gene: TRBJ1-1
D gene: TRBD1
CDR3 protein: CASSPRTGFNTEAFF
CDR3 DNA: TGTGCCAGCAGCCCCCGGACAGGGTTTAACACTGAAGCTTTCTTT

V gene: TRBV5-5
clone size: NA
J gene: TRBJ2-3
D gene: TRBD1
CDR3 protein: CASSQRGQGTPDTQYF
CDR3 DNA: TGTGCCAGCAGCCAGCGAGGACAGGGAACCCCAGATACGCAGTATTTT

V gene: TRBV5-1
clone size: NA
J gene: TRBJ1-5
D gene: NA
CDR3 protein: CASSISGYQPQHF
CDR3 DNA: TGCGCCAGCAGTATCTCCGGTTATCAGCCCCAGCATTTT

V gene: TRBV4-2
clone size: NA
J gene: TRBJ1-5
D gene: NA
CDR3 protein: CASSQGSTNQPQHF
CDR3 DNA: TGTGCCAGCAGCCAAGGATCTACGAATCAGCCCCAGCATTTT

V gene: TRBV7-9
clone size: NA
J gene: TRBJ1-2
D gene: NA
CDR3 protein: CASSLQGNYGYTF
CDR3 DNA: TGTGCCAGCAGCTTACAGGGTAACTATGGCTACACCTTC

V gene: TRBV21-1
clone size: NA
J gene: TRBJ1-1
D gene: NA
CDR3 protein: CASSVGTGARNTEAFF
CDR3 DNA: NA